This TCR beta chain is from a study of vaccination and CD4 T cells after COVID-19. Study-wide context: In culture, cells were exposed to overlapping spike peptides from SARS-CoV-2, HCoV-NL63, HCoV-OC43 and HCoV-229E.

This clonotype is a singleton in its sample. What it binds is unknown. Treatment in this sample: roughly 10-day PBMC culture with coronavirus spike peptide pools or control peptides (ViraFEST assay). The CDR3 extends over 13 amino acids. CDR1 and CDR2 from the germline V gene are MNHNS and SASEGT. V lost 6 bases, J lost 7 bases, and 15 bases lay in between. An Oncomine TCR Beta short-read assay was used to sequence the DNA from cultured CD4+ T cells. TCRdb re-called the PCR reads with MiXCR, one entry per CDR3 protein. The sample has more than 25,000 distinct CDR3 sequences; about 60% are singletons. This rearrangement joins TRBV6-1 to TRBJ1-2; D is uncertain. This clonotype was obtained from a human donor who received a COVID-19 vaccine. This specimen consisted of CD4+ T cells from blood, cultured in vitro, obtained after SARS-CoV-2 vaccination. Here the CDR3 reads CASSERSRGGYTF. CDR3 DNA: TGTGCCAGCAGCGAACGCTCGCGGGGTGGCTACACCTTC.